This T cell receptor (beta chain) was recorded in a study of OX40 agonist ivuxolimab in advanced cancers. The wider study: The study reported partial responses in three patients: one hepatocellular carcinoma, two cutaneous melanoma.

Note on this clone: Its antigen is unknown.

Clones were sequenced by immunoSEQ multiplex PCR, and TCRdb holds only the in-frame ones, with some missing. The sample has roughly 62,000 clones, roughly 84% seen once. General study results and limits: Clones of CD4+ and CD8+ blood T cells grew by week 6 at doses of 0.1 to 3.0 mg/kg. Among the lowest peripheral clonal expansion occurred in 0.1-3.0 mg/kg partial responders.

Sequencing used CD4+ or CD8+ T cells sorted from blood, obtained in a trial of the OX40 agonist ivuxolimab. The source is an adult with an advanced solid tumor such as melanoma, head and neck, liver or kidney cancer.

CDR3 bases: TGTGCCAGCAGTTTAAACCGCGAGACCCAGTACTTC. Protein product: CASSLNRETQYF. The V call is TRBV28, the J call TRBJ2-5; no clear D. V was clipped by 2 bases and J by 5 bases, with 6 bases between them. Looked up from germline, CDR1 is MDHEN and CDR2 is SYDVKM. The CDR3 is 12 amino acids.